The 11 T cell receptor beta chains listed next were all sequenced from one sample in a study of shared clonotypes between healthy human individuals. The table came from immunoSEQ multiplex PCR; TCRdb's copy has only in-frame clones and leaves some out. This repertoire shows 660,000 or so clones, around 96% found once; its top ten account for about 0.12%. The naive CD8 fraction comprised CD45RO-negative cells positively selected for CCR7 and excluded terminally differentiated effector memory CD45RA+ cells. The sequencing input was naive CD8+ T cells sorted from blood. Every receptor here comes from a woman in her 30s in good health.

The CDR3 is CASSSGQDTQYF. For the CDR3, the DNA is TGTGCCAGCAGCTCAGGCCAAGATACGCAGTATTTT. The rearrangement links TRBV13 to TRBJ2-3; D not certain. Per the germline V gene, CDR1 is PRHDT and CDR2 is FYEKMQ (reference sequence). With 4 bases removed from V and 5 bases from J, the gap between germline ends came to 7 bases. The CDR3 length is 12 residues.

The DNA for the CDR3 is TGTGCCAGCACCTCGGGCCATAATCAGCCCCAGCATTTT. Its protein is CASTSGHNQPQHF. The rearrangement uses TRBV28 and TRBJ1-5, with D hard to call. V lost 7 bases and J lost 4, with 11 bases in between. The length of the CDR3 is 13 residues. The V gene's germline CDR1 is MDHEN and CDR2 SYDVKM.

In nucleotides, the CDR3 is TGTGCCAGCAGTTTAAGGGACAGTAACTATGGCTACACCTTC. This sequence encodes CASSLRDSNYGYTF. The chain is built from TRBV27 and TRBJ1-2; the match to TRBD1 covers 7 bases. V lost 2 bases to trimming and J lost 1 base; unmatched junction nucleotides: 1. Germline assignment: CDR1 MNHEY and CDR2 SMNVEV (reference sequence). The length of the CDR3 is 14 residues.

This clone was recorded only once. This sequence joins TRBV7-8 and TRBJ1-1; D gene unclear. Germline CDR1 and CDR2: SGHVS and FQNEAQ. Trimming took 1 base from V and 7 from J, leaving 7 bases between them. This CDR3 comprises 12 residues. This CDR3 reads CASSLGYSEAFF. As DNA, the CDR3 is TGTGCCAGCAGCTTAGGATACAGTGAAGCTTTCTTT.

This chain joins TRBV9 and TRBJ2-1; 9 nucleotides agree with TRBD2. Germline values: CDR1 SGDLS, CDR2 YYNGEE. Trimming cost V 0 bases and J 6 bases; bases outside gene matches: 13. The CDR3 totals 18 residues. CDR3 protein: CASSVVPSGTGSFNEQFF. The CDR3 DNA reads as TGTGCCAGCAGCGTAGTGCCTAGCGGGACTGGCTCATTCAATGAGCAGTTCTTC. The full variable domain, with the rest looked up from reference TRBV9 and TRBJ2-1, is DSGVTQTPKHLITATGQRVTLRCSPRSGDLSVYWYQQSLDQGLQFLIQYYNGEERAKGNILERFSAQQFPDLHSELNLSSLELGDSALYFCASSVVPSGTGSFNEQFFGPGTRLTVL.

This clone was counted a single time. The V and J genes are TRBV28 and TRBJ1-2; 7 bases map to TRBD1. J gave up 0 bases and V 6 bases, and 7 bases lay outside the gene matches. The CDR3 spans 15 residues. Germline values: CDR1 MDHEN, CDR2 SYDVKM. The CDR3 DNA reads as TGTGCCAGCAGCCTATCCGGGACAGCTAACTATGGCTACACCTTC. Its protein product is CASSLSGTANYGYTF.

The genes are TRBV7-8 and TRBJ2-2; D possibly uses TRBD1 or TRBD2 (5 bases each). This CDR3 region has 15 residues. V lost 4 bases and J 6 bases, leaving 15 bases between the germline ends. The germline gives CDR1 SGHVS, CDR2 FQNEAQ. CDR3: CASSSTRWGPGELFF. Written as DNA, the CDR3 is TGTGCCAGCAGCTCCACTCGTTGGGGACCCGGGGAGCTGTTTTTT.

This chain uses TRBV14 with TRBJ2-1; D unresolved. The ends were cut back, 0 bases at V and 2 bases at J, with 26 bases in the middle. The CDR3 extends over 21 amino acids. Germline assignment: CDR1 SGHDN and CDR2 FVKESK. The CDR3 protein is CASSQDLGTSRTVEPYNEQFF. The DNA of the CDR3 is TGTGCCAGCAGCCAAGATTTAGGCACTTCCCGAACGGTGGAGCCCTACAATGAGCAGTTCTTC.

CDR3 coding DNA: TGTGCCAGCAGCTTGCTAGCGGGAGGGCCAACGCACTATTACAATGAGCAGTTCTTC. Amino acids: CASSLLAGGPTHYYNEQFF. This rearrangement joins TRBV7-6 to TRBJ2-1; 12 nucleotides align to TRBD2. V lost 3 bases and J lost 4; bases outside the gene matches: 13. Looked up from germline, CDR1 is SGHVS and CDR2 is FNYEAQ. The length of the CDR3 is 19 residues.

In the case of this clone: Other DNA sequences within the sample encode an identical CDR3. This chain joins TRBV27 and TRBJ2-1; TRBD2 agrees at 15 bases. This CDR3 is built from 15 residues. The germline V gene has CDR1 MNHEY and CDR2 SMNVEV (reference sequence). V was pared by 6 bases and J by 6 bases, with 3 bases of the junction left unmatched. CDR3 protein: CASSPGLAGGNEQFF. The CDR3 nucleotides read TGTGCCAGCAGCCCGGGACTAGCGGGAGGCAATGAGCAGTTCTTC.

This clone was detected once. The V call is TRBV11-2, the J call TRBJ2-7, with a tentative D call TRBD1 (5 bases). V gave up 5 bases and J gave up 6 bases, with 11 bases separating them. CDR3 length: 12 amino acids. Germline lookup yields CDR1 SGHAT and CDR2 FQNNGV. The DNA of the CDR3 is TGTGCCAGCAGCCCAGGGTGGTCCGAGCAGTACTTC. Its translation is CASSPGWSEQYF.